Following are 30 T cell receptor beta chains from one sample sequenced in a study of blood T cell repertoires in COVID-19. TCRdb keeps only in-frame clones here, not all; method: immunoSEQ multiplex PCR. The sample records approximately 150,000 clones, more than 75% being singletons. The material sequenced was PBMCs or T cells enriched from blood (not recorded which). These receptors were taken from a human donor with acute COVID-19. The donor label of this sample is uncertain.

The chain recombines TRBV6-2 or TRBV6-3 with TRBJ1-2; D not resolved. This CDR3 contains 14 residues. The germline gives CDR1 MNHEY, CDR2 SVGEGT. V was trimmed by 6 bases and J by 4 bases, leaving 15 bases between them. The CDR3 region has the DNA TGTGCCAGCAGCGATTGGGAGCCCTTCTATGGCTACACCTTC. Translated: CASSDWEPFYGYTF.

V usage is TRBV5-4 and J usage is TRBJ2-5, with D perhaps TRBD2 (5 bases). There are 14 residues in the CDR3. V dropped 4 bases and J dropped 5 bases, with 15 bases sitting between them. Per germline, CDR1 SGHNT and CDR2 YYREEE (reference sequence). CDR3 sequence reads: CASSAPRGGETQYF. In DNA, the CDR3 is TGTGCCAGCAGCGCACCCCGGGGTGGGGAGACCCAGTACTTC. The full variable domain, rest sourced from reference TRBV5-4 and TRBJ2-5, is ETGVTQSPTHLIKTRGQQVTLRCSSQSGHNTVSWYQQALGQGPQFIFQYYREEENGRGNFPPRFSGLQFPNYSSELNVNALELDDSALYLCASSAPRGGETQYFGPGTRLLVL.

J is TRBJ1-1 and V is TRBV4-2; D is ambiguous. The CDR3 has 13 amino acids. V lost 0 bases and J 3 bases, leaving 5 bases between the germline ends. Germline-derived CDR1 and CDR2 are LGHNA and YNFKEQ. CDR3 coding DNA: TGTGCCAGCAGCCAAGATCCCTACACTGAAGCTTTCTTT. This sequence encodes CASSQDPYTEAFF.

The J gene is TRBJ2-7, the V gene TRBV9; 7 bases map to TRBD2. The CDR3 contains 15 residues. Germline V lookup: CDR1 SGDLS, CDR2 YYNGEE. The V gene end was trimmed by 4 bases and the J gene end by 2 bases; junction bases not matched to a gene: 9. The DNA for the CDR3 is TGTGCCAGCAGCCTCCGAGGGGAGGGAGCCTACGAGCAGTACTTC. Protein sequence: CASSLRGEGAYEQYF.

The CDR3, as DNA: TGTGCCAGCAGTCCCCGAGAACGCGCTGAAGCTTTCTTT. Residues: CASSPRERAEAFF. The chain recombines TRBV6-5 with TRBJ1-1, with unresolved D. This CDR3 spans 13 amino acids. V lost 5 bases and J lost 6, with 13 bases in between. Germline-derived CDR1 and CDR2 are MNHEY and SVGAGI.

The chain links TRBV7-9 to TRBJ1-4; unclear D gene. The CDR3 has 15 amino acids. The V gene's germline CDR1 is SEHNR and CDR2 FQNEAQ (reference sequence). Trimming left V 3 bases short and J 11 bases short, with 19 bases between. In DNA, the CDR3 is TGTGCCAGCAGCTTGGGAAGCGGCGCCCCGGGGAAACTGTTTTTT. This sequence encodes CASSLGSGAPGKLFF.

For the CDR3, the DNA is TGTGCCAGCAGCCGTGGGGGGGTGATCGGAGAGACCCAGTACTTC. It specifies CASSRGGVIGETQYF. The J gene is TRBJ2-5, the V gene TRBV7-2; 7 bases are a match to TRBD2. CDR3 length: 15 residues. Germline values: CDR1 SGHTA, CDR2 FQGNSA. V was pared by 5 bases and J by 4 bases, with 10 bases of the junction left unmatched.

The rearrangement uses TRBV30 and TRBJ2-7; 8 nucleotides agree with TRBD2. The CDR3 loop spans 12 amino acids. Germline CDR1 and CDR2: GTSNPN and SVGIG (reference sequence). V was clipped by 3 bases and J by 3 bases; unmatched bases: 1. The CDR3 DNA sequence: TGTGCCTGGAGCGGGACTAGCTACGAGCAGTACTTC. Translation: CAWSGTSYEQYF.

The chain carries TRBV5-1 and TRBJ2-2; TRBD1 matches 8 bases. The V gene end was trimmed by 4 bases and the J gene end by 4 bases; junction bases not matched to a gene: 9. The CDR3 consists of 16 residues. CDR1 and CDR2 from the germline V gene are SGHRS and YFSETQ. CDR3 residues: CASSIRGQGRTGELFF. The CDR3, as DNA: TGCGCCAGCAGCATTAGAGGACAGGGACGCACCGGGGAGCTGTTTTTT.

The chain is built from TRBV7-8 and TRBJ2-7, with TRBD1 matching 7 bases. CDR1 SGHVS and CDR2 FQNEAQ come from the germline V gene. J gave up 3 bases and V 5 bases, and 10 bases lay outside the gene matches. This CDR3 has 15 amino acids. CDR3 protein: CASSQRDRKSYEQYF. The CDR3 DNA reads TGTGCCAGCAGCCAGAGGGACAGAAAAAGCTACGAGCAGTACTTC. Filled out from reference TRBV7-8 and TRBJ2-7, the complete variable domain reads GAGVSQSPRYKVAKRGQDVALRCDPISGHVSLFWYQQALGQGPEFLTYFQNEAQLDKSGLPSDRFFAERPEGSVSTLKIQRTQQEDSAVYLCASSQRDRKSYEQYFGPGTRLTVT.

As regards this clone: Distinct nucleotide sequences in the sample also encode this CDR3. V gene TRBV10-3 combines with J gene TRBJ2-2; D is perhaps TRBD1 (6 bases). The CDR3 contains 15 residues. Deletions cut 0 bases from V and 4 bases from J, with 9 bases between. Germline values: CDR1 ENHRY, CDR2 SYGVKD. CDR3 in amino acids: CAISESVGGTGELFF. The CDR3 DNA reads as TGTGCCATCAGTGAGTCAGTAGGGGGCACCGGGGAGCTGTTTTTT.

The chain is built from TRBV4-1 and TRBJ2-7; a possible D gene is TRBD2 (6 bases). This CDR3 contains 15 residues. Trimming stripped 3 bases from V and 4 bases from J, with 16 bases between. Germline loops: CDR1 MGHRA, CDR2 YSYEKL. The CDR3 DNA is TGCGCCAGCAGCCAGGCAGCCGGGACTCAATACGAGCAGTACTTC. As protein: CASSQAAGTQYEQYF.

The chain uses TRBV2 and TRBJ1-6; 8 bases are a match to TRBD1. V lost 4 bases to trimming and J lost 7 bases; unmatched junction nucleotides: 6. The V gene's germline CDR1 is SNHLY and CDR2 FYNNEI. The CDR3 covers 15 residues. This chain's CDR3 is CASSVYQGANSPLHF. The CDR3 coding sequence is TGTGCCAGCAGTGTCTACCAGGGGGCAAATTCACCCCTCCACTTT.

The rearrangement joins TRBV27 to TRBJ1-1, with TRBD1 matching 7 bases. The CDR3 is 15 amino acids. Trimming cost V 5 bases and J 8 bases; bases outside gene matches: 14. Germline assignment: CDR1 MNHEY and CDR2 SMNVEV (reference sequence). CDR3 in amino acids: CASSPRTGRRPEAFF. The CDR3 coding sequence is TGTGCCAGCAGTCCACGGACAGGACGGCGTCCAGAAGCTTTCTTT.

This chain links TRBV6-5 with TRBJ1-3; unclear D gene. The CDR3 runs 15 residues. Between the trimmed V and J ends, which lost 8 bases and 0 bases, there was a span of 14 bases. Germline CDR1 is MNHEY and CDR2 is SVGAGI. The CDR3 DNA is TGTGCCAGCTGGGCGTTTGGGAGCTCTGGAAACACCATATATTTT. Protein product: CASWAFGSSGNTIYF.

This chain uses TRBV5-1 with TRBJ2-2, with TRBD2 identical over 10 bases. CDR3 size: 16 residues. The V segment lost 5 bases and the J segment 0 bases; nucleotides outside the gene matches: 4. Germline values: CDR1 SGHRS, CDR2 YFSETQ. The CDR3 DNA reads TGCGCCAGCAGTCCACTAGCGGGGACGAACACCGGGGAGCTGTTTTTT. Its translation is CASSPLAGTNTGELFF.

CDR3 residues: CASSPLTGGQETQYF. The CDR3 coding sequence is TGTGCCAGCAGTCCCCTGACAGGGGGCCAAGAGACCCAGTACTTC. V gene TRBV27 combines with J gene TRBJ2-5; 9 positions agree with TRBD1. Germline CDR1 is MNHEY and CDR2 is SMNVEV (reference sequence). The CDR3 covers 15 residues. After removal of 5 bases from V and 1 base from J, the junction contained 5 bases not matched to a gene.

CDR3 nucleotide sequence: TGTGCCACCAGTGATACCGGGGGGGGGAACACTGAAGCTTTCTTT. This translates into CATSDTGGGNTEAFF. The chain couples TRBV24-1 to TRBJ1-1; D possibly corresponds to TRBD1 (5 bases). The ends were cut back, 3 bases at V and 1 base at J, with 11 bases in the middle. This CDR3 is 15 amino acids long. Germline V lookup: CDR1 KGHDR, CDR2 SFDVKD.

This clone was detected a few times. V and J are TRBV5-8 and TRBJ1-3; 10 bases are a match to TRBD1. Trimming at V came to 4 bases and at J to 4 bases, leaving 8 bases not matched to a gene. The CDR3 is made up of 16 amino acids. Germline V lookup: CDR1 SGHTS, CDR2 YDEGEE. In DNA, the CDR3 is TGTGCCAGCAGCCTCCGGACAGGGGGTAGCGGAAACACCATATATTTT. Translation gives CASSLRTGGSGNTIYF.

The chain uses TRBV7-2 and TRBJ1-1; weak D call: TRBD1 (6 bases). CDR1 is SGHTA and CDR2 is FQGNSA in the germline V gene. CDR3 length: 18 residues. The germline V and J ends were trimmed by 3 bases and 1 base, with 21 bases remaining between them. CDR3 amino acids: CASSFLVRIRDKNTEAFF. CDR3 DNA: TGTGCCAGCAGCTTCTTAGTTCGTATCCGGGACAAGAACACTGAAGCTTTCTTT.

This rearrangement joins TRBV7-2 to TRBJ2-2; 7 bases fit TRBD1. Per germline, CDR1 SGHTA and CDR2 FQGNSA. The CDR3 is 16 amino acids. The V segment lost 6 bases and the J segment 7 bases; nucleotides outside the gene matches: 14. CDR3 in amino acids: CASRQAGQVMGGELFF. The DNA of the CDR3 is TGTGCCAGCAGACAAGCAGGACAGGTTATGGGCGGGGAGCTGTTTTTT.

This sequence joins TRBV25-1 and TRBJ2-7; 7 positions match TRBD2. CDR3 size: 15 residues. Germline CDR1 MGHDK, CDR2 SYGVNS. Germline trimming cut 6 bases from V and 0 bases from J; bases unmatched to any gene: 8. The CDR3 here is CASRDAGVASYEQYF. The CDR3 DNA sequence: TGTGCCAGCAGGGATGCGGGGGTCGCCTCCTACGAGCAGTACTTC.

V gene TRBV19 combines with J gene TRBJ2-7, with D perhaps matching TRBD1 (6 bases). V dropped 0 bases and J dropped 8 bases, with 26 bases sitting between them. CDR1 and CDR2 from the germline V gene are LNHDA and SQIVND (reference sequence). This CDR3 is built from 18 residues. CDR3 nucleotide sequence: TGTGCCAGTAGTATAGACCCGGCAGGGGACGGAGGATCTACGAAGCAGTACTTC. It encodes CASSIDPAGDGGSTKQYF.

The V gene is TRBV5-1, the J gene TRBJ1-1; a possible D gene is TRBD1 (5 bases). This CDR3 region has 16 residues. Trimming cost V 4 bases and J 1 base, with 17 bases left between them. Germline CDR1 is SGHRS and CDR2 is YFSETQ. The CDR3 sequence: CASSLSRDRQNTEAFF. In DNA, the CDR3 is TGCGCCAGCAGCCTTAGCCGAGACAGACAGAACACTGAAGCTTTCTTT.

The rearrangement links TRBV7-6 to TRBJ2-7, with 8 bases aligning to TRBD1. Germline values: CDR1 SGHVS, CDR2 FNYEAQ. The V segment lost 5 bases and the J segment 4 bases; nucleotides outside the gene matches: 10. CDR3 size: 15 residues. CDR3 in DNA: TGTGCCAGCAGCCCAGGACAGGGAAACTCTTACGAGCAGTACTTC. This gives the protein CASSPGQGNSYEQYF. Together with reference TRBV7-6 and TRBJ2-7, the CDR3 gives the full variable domain: GAGVSQSPRYKVTKRGQDVALRCDPISGHVSLYWYRQALGQGPEFLTYFNYEAQQDKSGLPNDRFSAERPEGSISTLTIQRTEQRDSAMYRCASSPGQGNSYEQYFGPGTRLTVT.

The V gene is TRBV18, the J gene TRBJ1-1; 12 nucleotides match TRBD1. With V trimmed by 3 bases and J by 5 bases, 10 bases remained unmatched. CDR3 length: 17 residues. Germline V lookup: CDR1 KGHSH, CDR2 LQKENI. CDR3 sequence reads: CASSPSRDRGLRTEAFF. The CDR3 nucleotides are TGTGCCAGCTCACCCTCCCGGGACAGGGGGCTGAGGACTGAAGCTTTCTTT. The full variable domain, its missing parts supplied by reference TRBV18 and TRBJ1-1, is NAGVMQNPRHLVRRRGQEARLRCSPMKGHSHVYWYRQLPEEGLKFMVYLQKENIIDESGMPKERFSAEFPKEGPSILRIQQVVRGDSAAYFCASSPSRDRGLRTEAFFGQGTRLTVV.

This sequence joins TRBV7-2 and TRBJ1-1, with 9 bases lining up with TRBD1. The V and J ends lost 0 bases and 3 bases, in that order; junction bases with no gene match: 5. Germline-derived CDR1 and CDR2 are SGHTA and FQGNSA. The CDR3 has 16 amino acids. CDR3 sequence reads: CASSLALGQGDTEAFF. CDR3 bases: TGTGCCAGCAGCTTAGCGCTGGGACAGGGTGACACTGAAGCTTTCTTT.

The chain employs TRBV9 and TRBJ1-1, with a tentative D call TRBD1 (6 bases). This CDR3 contains 14 residues. Trimming cost V 0 bases and J 1 base, with 7 bases left between them. Germline lookup yields CDR1 SGDLS and CDR2 YYNGEE. The chain's CDR3 is CASSVVTGNTEAFF. CDR3 DNA: TGTGCCAGCAGCGTAGTGACAGGGAACACTGAAGCTTTCTTT.

This chain joins TRBV19 and TRBJ1-5; no reliable D call. V was shortened by 5 bases and J by 6 bases, with 11 bases between the two germline ends. The CDR3 sequence is 13 residues long. Germline V gene sequence: CDR1 LNHDA, CDR2 SQIVND (reference sequence). CDR3 in DNA: TGTGCCAGTAGTGATAGGGCGGGTCAGCCCCAGCATTTT. Protein: CASSDRAGQPQHF.

The chain joins TRBV5-4 to TRBJ1-4, with a weak D call TRBD1 (6 bases). The germline V and J ends were trimmed by 3 bases and 5 bases, with 14 bases remaining between them. From germline, CDR1 is SGHNT and CDR2 YYREEE (reference sequence). The CDR3 is 15 amino acids. The CDR3 nucleotides read TGTGCCAGCAGCTCCTCGGGGGGGGCGAATGAAAAACTGTTTTTT. Its translation: CASSSSGGANEKLFF.